This T cell receptor beta chain was captured in a study of siplizumab effects on memory and regulatory T cells. Study observations and caveats: To unstimulated subsets, only a minor fraction of alloreactive clones could be mapped. Mappable alloreactive CD4+ clones averaged approximately 69% Treg-derived with siplizumab versus under 30% in controls. Under siplizumab, alloreactive sequences traced to unstimulated CD4+ memory cells were significantly reduced. Apparently more diverse than memory cells, naive T cells also seemed major alloresponse contributors.

Details on this clone: Its antigen is as yet unknown.

Sequencing used immunoSEQ multiplex PCR; TCRdb keeps in-frame clones, though not all of them. Of 100,000 to 120,000 clones in the sample, about 93% were seen once. With V trimmed by 4 bases and J by 1 base, 5 bases remained unmatched. Per germline, CDR1 SEHNR and CDR2 FQNEAQ (reference sequence). The length of the CDR3 is 15 residues. The chain couples TRBV7-9 to TRBJ1-1; 8 bases line up with TRBD1. Sequenced input: CD4+ T cells sorted from blood. The receptor was derived from a human donor in good health. The DNA for the CDR3 is TGTGCCAGCAGCTCCCACGGGACAGGGAACACTGAAGCTTTCTTT. Amino acid sequence: CASSSHGTGNTEAFF. Looking up the rest from reference TRBV7-9 and TRBJ1-1 gives the full variable domain: DTGVSQNPRHKITKRGQNVTFRCDPISEHNRLYWYRQTLGQGPEFLTYFQNEAQLEKSRLLSDRFSAERPKGSFSTLEIQRTEQGDSAMYLCASSSHGTGNTEAFFGQGTRLTVV.